What follows are 26 T cell receptor beta chains derived from one specimen sequenced in a study of blood T cell repertoires in COVID-19. This table comes from immunoSEQ multiplex PCR, and its TCRdb copy is limited to in-frame clones, with some not included. The sample consists of a few hundred thousand clones, more than 75% of them appearing once. The material sequenced was PBMCs or T cells enriched from blood (not recorded which). These receptors were collected from a man in his forties or fifties in a cohort exposed to, infected with or recovered from COVID-19 (not recorded which).

The gene calls are TRBV10-1 and TRBJ2-7, with 13 bases matching TRBD2. CDR3 length equals 15 residues. Germline CDR1 and CDR2: WNHNN and SYGVQD (reference sequence). The ends lost 6 bases at V and 0 bases at J; junction bases unmatched: 2. The CDR3: CASRGTSGVSYEQYF. In DNA, the CDR3 is TGCGCCAGCAGGGGGACTAGCGGGGTCTCCTACGAGCAGTACTTC.

V usage is TRBV5-1 and J usage is TRBJ1-2; weak D call: TRBD1 (6 bases). Germline assignment: CDR1 SGHRS and CDR2 YFSETQ. With 5 bases removed from V and 3 bases from J, the gap between germline ends came to 14 bases. CDR3 length: 14 amino acids. CDR3 sequence reads: CASSLSNRDYGYTF. The CDR3 bases are TGCGCCAGCAGTCTCTCTAACAGGGACTATGGCTACACCTTC.

The gene calls are TRBV6-2 or TRBV6-3 and TRBJ2-2, with D possibly TRBD2 on 5 matching bases. V was pared by 4 bases and J by 2 bases, with 11 bases between. Germline-derived CDR1 and CDR2 are MNHEY and SVGEGT. The CDR3 is 15 residues long. CDR3 in amino acids: CASSLRAANTGELFF. The CDR3 nucleotides are TGTGCCAGCAGTTTACGAGCGGCAAACACCGGGGAGCTGTTTTTT.

The chain uses TRBV15 and TRBJ2-2; TRBD2 is a possible D gene (7 bases). The CDR3 loop spans 16 amino acids. V lost 1 base and J 5 bases, leaving 14 bases between the germline ends. The V gene's germline CDR1 is LNHNV and CDR2 YYDKDF (reference sequence). The CDR3 loop reads CATSRVGGLGTGELFF. The CDR3, as DNA: TGTGCCACCAGCAGAGTGGGGGGGCTTGGAACCGGGGAGCTGTTTTTT.

In its sample, this clone was seen once. This chain uses TRBV10-2 with TRBJ2-1; 14 nucleotides line up with TRBD2. CDR1 WSHSY and CDR2 SAAADI come from the germline V gene. V lost 8 bases, J lost 8 bases, and 11 bases stayed unmatched. The CDR3 runs to 16 residues. The CDR3: CASDAGTSGSRHEQFF. In DNA, the CDR3 is TGCGCCAGCGATGCAGGGACTAGCGGGAGTAGGCATGAGCAGTTCTTC.

J is TRBJ2-1 and V is TRBV4-2; 13 nucleotides match TRBD2. Germline values: CDR1 LGHNA, CDR2 YNFKEQ. With 5 bases clipped from V and 7 bases from J, the junction kept 11 bases outside the gene matches. The CDR3 covers 17 residues. CDR3 nucleotide sequence: TGTGCCAGCAGCTCAGCCGGACTAGCGGGAGTAGGGAATGAGCAGTTCTTC. This encodes CASSSAGLAGVGNEQFF.

The V call is TRBV2, the J call TRBJ2-1; D is unresolved. The germline CDR1 and CDR2 sequences are SNHLY and FYNNEI. The CDR3 length is 17 residues. Trimming stripped 3 bases from V and 0 bases from J, with 15 bases between. Here the CDR3 DNA reads TGTGCCAGCAGTGACCCGGTGCTCGAGAGCTCCTACAATGAGCAGTTCTTC. It is translated as CASSDPVLESSYNEQFF.

CDR3 region: CASSLGGAESNYGYTF. CDR3 DNA: TGTGCCAGCAGCTTGGGTGGGGCAGAATCTAACTATGGCTACACCTTC. The genes are TRBV5-4 and TRBJ1-2; D might be TRBD1 (5 bases). The CDR3 has 16 amino acids. Trimming removed 0 bases at V and 0 bases at J, with 12 bases between. In germline, CDR1 is SGHNT, CDR2 YYREEE (reference sequence).

This sequence joins TRBV27 and TRBJ2-4, with TRBD2 matching 7 bases. In germline, CDR1 is MNHEY, CDR2 SMNVEV (reference sequence). CDR3 length: 15 residues. The V and J ends lost 6 bases and 7 bases, in that order; junction bases with no gene match: 12. DNA for the CDR3: TGTGCCAGCAGAAAGCGGGAAGTGGGTCAGAACATTCAGTACTTC. It translates to CASRKREVGQNIQYF.

The chain couples TRBV9 to TRBJ2-3; TRBD2 aligns across 10 bases. The CDR3 length is 16 residues. Unmatched junction bases numbered 4, after V lost 1 base and J lost 2 bases. Germline CDR1 SGDLS, CDR2 YYNGEE. CDR3 DNA sequence: TGTGCCAGCAGCGTATATAGCGGGGGGACCACAGATACGCAGTATTTT. Its translation: CASSVYSGGTTDTQYF.

CDR3 coding DNA: TGTGCCAGCAGCCTCTCGAGGGGAGGCTCTGAAGCTTTCTTT. Protein: CASSLSRGGSEAFF. The chain couples TRBV14 to TRBJ1-1; weak D call: TRBD1 (5 bases). The CDR3 spans 14 residues. CDR1 and CDR2 (germline): SGHDN, FVKESK. V lost 4 bases to trimming and J lost 6 bases, with 15 bases between them.

The chain carries TRBV6-5 and TRBJ2-1; 9 positions agree with TRBD2. The germline gives CDR1 MNHEY, CDR2 SVGAGI. CDR3 length: 14 amino acids. V lost 4 bases, J lost 4 bases, and 2 bases stayed unmatched. CDR3 coding DNA: TGTGCCAGCAGTTCAGCGGGGGGATACAATGAGCAGTTCTTC. It specifies CASSSAGGYNEQFF.

The rearrangement uses TRBV5-1 and TRBJ2-7, with 7 bases aligning to TRBD1. This CDR3 region has 15 residues. The germline gives CDR1 SGHRS, CDR2 YFSETQ. Unmatched junction bases numbered 4, after V lost 1 base and J lost 0 bases. The CDR3 bases are TGCGCCAGCAGCTTGTACCGACAGGGCTCCTACGAGCAGTACTTC. It translates to CASSLYRQGSYEQYF.

The CDR3 region is CALGQGAGYTF. CDR3 nucleotide sequence: TGTGCCCTCGGTCAGGGCGCGGGCTACACCTTC. This chain joins TRBV28 and TRBJ1-2; tentatively, D is TRBD1 (5 bases). Trimming shortened V by 11 bases and J by 8 bases, and 15 bases separated the two germline ends. The CDR3 is made up of 11 amino acids. CDR1 is MDHEN and CDR2 is SYDVKM in the germline V gene.

This rearrangement joins TRBV25-1 to TRBJ2-7; maybe TRBD1 (5 bases). This CDR3 is 16 amino acids long. V dropped 3 bases and J dropped 5 bases, with 20 bases sitting between them. Per the germline V gene, CDR1 is MGHDK and CDR2 is SYGVNS. The CDR3 coding sequence is TGTGCCAGCAGTGACCCAAAAACAGGCCTGGGGCACGAGCAGTACTTC. The encoded protein is CASSDPKTGLGHEQYF.

The rearrangement links TRBV4-2 to TRBJ2-3; 8 bases match TRBD1. Germline-derived CDR1 and CDR2 are LGHNA and YNFKEQ. This CDR3 comprises 16 residues. Germline trimming cut 0 bases from V and 2 bases from J; bases unmatched to any gene: 4. The CDR3 sequence is CASSQDQGQVTDTQYF. Written as DNA, the CDR3 is TGTGCCAGCAGCCAAGATCAGGGACAGGTCACAGATACGCAGTATTTT.

This sequence joins TRBV5-6 and TRBJ2-7; 7 positions match TRBD1. V shed 0 bases, J shed 7 bases, and the junction held 4 bases outside the gene matches. Germline values: CDR1 SGHDT, CDR2 YYEEEE. The CDR3 is 13 amino acids. The CDR3 region has the DNA TGTGCCAGCAGCTTGGGACAGGGAGTTGAGCAGTACTTC. Amino acids: CASSLGQGVEQYF.

The J gene is TRBJ2-2, the V gene TRBV10-2; TRBD1 agrees at 7 bases. CDR1 is WSHSY, CDR2 SAAADI, per germline. The CDR3 has 15 amino acids. J was trimmed by 1 base and V by 7 bases; bases with no gene match: 6. The CDR3 region is CASIEGARNTGELFF. The CDR3 bases are TGCGCCAGCATAGAGGGGGCGCGGAACACCGGGGAGCTGTTTTTT.

This chain joins TRBV29-1 and TRBJ1-1; 8 bases are shared with TRBD1. The CDR3 is made up of 14 amino acids. Germline assignment: CDR1 SQVTM and CDR2 ANQGSEA. V was pared by 3 bases and J by 4 bases, with 7 bases of the junction left unmatched. The CDR3 is CSVDQGAGGTEAFF. CDR3 nucleotides: TGCAGCGTTGACCAGGGGGCAGGGGGCACTGAAGCTTTCTTT.

This clone was counted a few times. The V call is TRBV28, the J call TRBJ1-6; D unclear. The CDR3 consists of 15 residues. Germline-derived CDR1 and CDR2 are MDHEN and SYDVKM. V was pared by 4 bases and J by 10 bases, with 17 bases between. CDR3 DNA sequence: TGTGCCAGCAGTTCCCCTCCGGAAGGGAGGTCACCCCTCCACTTT. It is translated as CASSSPPEGRSPLHF. The entire variable domain, with the rest obtained from reference TRBV28 and TRBJ1-6, is as follows: DVKVTQSSRYLVKRTGEKVFLECVQDMDHENMFWYRQDPGLGLRLIYFSYDVKMKEKGDIPEGYSVSREKKERFSLILESASTNQTSMYLCASSSPPEGRSPLHFGNGTRLTVT.

The chain joins TRBV7-2 to TRBJ2-7; tentative D call: TRBD2 (5 bases). The CDR3 is 15 residues long. Germline V gene data show CDR1 as SGHTA and CDR2 as FQGNSA. V was trimmed by 1 base and J by 3 bases, leaving 13 bases between them. The CDR3 DNA reads TGTGCCAGCAGCTTAGGCGGGCTAGCTAGCTACGAGCAGTACTTC. Its translation is CASSLGGLASYEQYF.

This clone showed up just once. The genes are TRBV11-2 and TRBJ1-5; D remains unclear. V lost 5 bases to trimming and J lost 0 bases, with 11 bases between them. The germline gives CDR1 SGHAT, CDR2 FQNNGV. The CDR3 totals 15 residues. The CDR3 protein is CASSPSSYSNQPQHF. The CDR3 DNA reads TGTGCCAGCAGCCCGAGTAGTTATAGCAATCAGCCCCAGCATTTT.

The chain carries TRBV28 and TRBJ1-2; TRBD1 might be the D (6 bases). V lost 2 bases and J lost 8, with 30 bases in between. This CDR3 has 19 amino acids. Germline CDR1 is MDHEN and CDR2 is SYDVKM. CDR3: CASSLLASLSGGRARGYTF. The CDR3 DNA is TGTGCCAGCAGTTTACTCGCTTCTCTCAGTGGGGGCCGAGCGCGGGGCTACACCTTC.

The V call is TRBV6-5, the J call TRBJ1-1; no clear D gene. The CDR3 is 15 amino acids. CDR1 and CDR2 from the germline V gene are MNHEY and SVGAGI. Trimming pared 6 bases from V and 1 base from J, leaving 15 bases between. The CDR3 DNA reads as TGTGCCAGCAGAAAAACTACCGGAGGGAACACTGAAGCTTTCTTT. Amino acid sequence: CASRKTTGGNTEAFF.

The J gene is TRBJ2-5, the V gene TRBV5-1; D gene unclear. The V gene's germline CDR1 is SGHRS and CDR2 YFSETQ. The CDR3 runs to 14 residues. Trimming took off 0 bases at V and 5 bases at J, with 11 bases between the two ends. CDR3 in DNA: TGCGCCAGCAGCTTGGTACAGCTATCTGAGACCCAGTACTTC. Translation gives CASSLVQLSETQYF.

The chain uses TRBV5-8 and TRBJ1-5, with 8 bases matching TRBD1. This CDR3 comprises 15 residues. The V gene's germline CDR1 is SGHTS and CDR2 YDEGEE. V gave up 5 bases and J gave up 3 bases; unmatched junction bases: 7. The CDR3 loop is CASSSGQGYNQPQHF. The CDR3 bases are TGTGCCAGCAGTTCTGGACAGGGCTACAATCAGCCCCAGCATTTT.